The entry that follows covers one T cell receptor beta chain sequence. Primers: 60 Vbeta forward and 13 Jbeta reverse. Profiling relied on immunoSEQ multiplex PCR, and the TCRdb table lists in-frame clones only, not all of them. The sample includes some 150,000 clones, approximately 79% of them seen just once. This sample is drawn from a study of cytomegalovirus exposure and HLA in healthy donors. The clonotype was recovered from a woman aged 25-40 years in good health and CMV-seronegative. Sequencing was performed on PBMCs.

The CDR3 loop reads CASSPGGVGYTF. The CDR3 nucleotides read TGTGCCAGCTCACCAGGAGGGGTCGGCTACACCTTC. The chain uses TRBV18 and TRBJ1-2; D might be TRBD1 (5 bases). The germline V gene encodes CDR1 KGHSH and CDR2 LQKENI. The CDR3 consists of 12 residues. V was clipped by 2 bases and J by 8 bases, with 9 bases between them.